This TCR beta chain was sequenced in a study of blood T cell repertoires in COVID-19. Overall study: Some COVID-19 samples were acute and others convalescent; all came from the United States, Italy and Spain. From T cells, B-cell-depleted T cells, or PBMCs came the material, which was cDNA or gDNA.

With V trimmed by 1 base and J by 6 bases, 15 bases remained unmatched. Germline-derived CDR1 and CDR2 are MDHEN and SYDVKM. The CDR3 is 18 amino acids. This clone has a single count. Authors' methods: Nucleated cell number was recorded as an estimate derived from reference gene primer amplification. Repertoires were generated with immunoSEQ multiplex PCR, while TCRdb's copy carries only in-frame clones and drops some. The V and J calls and clone size were taken over from that table, and D and trimming were inferred from the DNA. The sample has roughly 290,000 clones, about 82% seen once. The sequence came from a woman between 50 and 59 years old with active or convalescent COVID-19. Sequencing used peripheral blood. The rearrangement links TRBV28 to TRBJ1-5; 7 bases agree with TRBD1. CDR3 protein: CASSLLPTRTGALQPQHF. The CDR3 DNA is TGTGCCAGCAGTTTATTGCCCACCCGAACAGGGGCCCTTCAGCCCCAGCATTTT.